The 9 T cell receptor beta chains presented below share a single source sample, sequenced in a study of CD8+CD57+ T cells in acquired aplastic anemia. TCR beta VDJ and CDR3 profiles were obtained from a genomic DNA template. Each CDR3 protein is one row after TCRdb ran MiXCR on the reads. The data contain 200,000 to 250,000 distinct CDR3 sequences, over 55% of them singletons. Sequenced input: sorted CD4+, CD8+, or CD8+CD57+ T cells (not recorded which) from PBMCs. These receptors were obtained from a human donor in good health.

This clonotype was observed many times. The CDR3 DNA follows: TGTGCCAGCAGCGAGACTGCTCGGGAGCTGTTTTTT. Protein: CASSETARELFF. The chain has TRBV14 and TRBJ2-2; D ambiguous. Trimming shortened V by 5 bases and J by 9 bases, and 10 bases separated the two germline ends. The CDR3 is 12 residues long. CDR1 and CDR2 (germline): SGHDN, FVKESK.

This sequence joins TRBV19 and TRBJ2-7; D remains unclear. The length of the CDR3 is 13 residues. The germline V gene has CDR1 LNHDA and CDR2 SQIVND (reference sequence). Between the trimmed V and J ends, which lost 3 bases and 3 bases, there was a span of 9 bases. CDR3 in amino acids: CASSMKGLYEQYF. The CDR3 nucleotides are TGTGCCAGTAGTATGAAGGGCCTCTACGAGCAGTACTTC.

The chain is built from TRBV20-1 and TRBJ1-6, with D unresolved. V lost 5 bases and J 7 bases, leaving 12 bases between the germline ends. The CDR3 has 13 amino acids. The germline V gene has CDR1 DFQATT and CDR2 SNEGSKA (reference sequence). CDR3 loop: CSAVRDANSPLHF. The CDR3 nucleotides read TGCAGTGCTGTCAGAGACGCAAATTCACCCCTCCACTTT.

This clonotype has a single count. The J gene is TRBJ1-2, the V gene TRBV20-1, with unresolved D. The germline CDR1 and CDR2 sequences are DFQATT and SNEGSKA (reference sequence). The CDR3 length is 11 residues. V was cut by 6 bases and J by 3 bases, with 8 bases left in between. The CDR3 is CSAAWYYGYTF. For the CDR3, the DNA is TGCAGTGCAGCATGGTACTATGGCTACACCTTC.

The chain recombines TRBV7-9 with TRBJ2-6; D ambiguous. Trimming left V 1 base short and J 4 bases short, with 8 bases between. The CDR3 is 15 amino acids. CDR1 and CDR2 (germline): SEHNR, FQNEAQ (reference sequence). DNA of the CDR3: TGTGCCAGCAGCTTAGAGTTTTCCGGGGCCAACGTCCTGACTTTC. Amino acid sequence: CASSLEFSGANVLTF.

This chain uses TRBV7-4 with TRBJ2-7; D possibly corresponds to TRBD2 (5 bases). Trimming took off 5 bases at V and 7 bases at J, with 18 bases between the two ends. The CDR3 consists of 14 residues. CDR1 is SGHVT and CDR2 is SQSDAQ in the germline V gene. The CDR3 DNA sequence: TGTGCCAGCAGCCTCCTGCCTCGGGATCCAGAGCAGTACTTC. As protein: CASSLLPRDPEQYF.

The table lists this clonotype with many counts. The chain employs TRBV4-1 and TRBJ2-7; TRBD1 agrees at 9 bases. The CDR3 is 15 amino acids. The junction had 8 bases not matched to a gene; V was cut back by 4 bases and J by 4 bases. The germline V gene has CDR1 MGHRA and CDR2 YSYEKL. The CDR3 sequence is CASSPPGQGNYEQYF. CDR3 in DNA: TGCGCCAGCAGCCCTCCGGGACAGGGTAATTACGAGCAGTACTTC.

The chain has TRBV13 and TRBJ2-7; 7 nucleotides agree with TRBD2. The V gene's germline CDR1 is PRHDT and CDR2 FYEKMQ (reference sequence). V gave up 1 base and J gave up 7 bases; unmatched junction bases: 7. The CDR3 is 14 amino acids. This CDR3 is CASSLAPYGGEQYF. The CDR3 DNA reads TGTGCCAGCAGCTTAGCCCCTTACGGGGGGGAGCAGTACTTC.

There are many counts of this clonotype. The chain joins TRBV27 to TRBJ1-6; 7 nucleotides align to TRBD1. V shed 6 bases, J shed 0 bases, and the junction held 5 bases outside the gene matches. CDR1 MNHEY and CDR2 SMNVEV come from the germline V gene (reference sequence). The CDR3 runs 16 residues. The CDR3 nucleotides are TGTGCCAGCAGACAGGGGCCGAGCTCCTATAATTCACCCCTCCACTTT. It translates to CASRQGPSSYNSPLHF.